Presented here are 29 T cell receptor beta chains from one specimen sequenced in a study of OX40 agonist ivuxolimab in advanced cancers. The table came from immunoSEQ multiplex PCR; TCRdb's copy has only in-frame clones and leaves some out. The table includes about 98,000 clones, roughly nine tenths detected once. The input for sequencing was CD4+ or CD8+ T cells sorted from blood, taken in a trial of the OX40 agonist ivuxolimab. The receptors were sampled from an adult with an advanced solid tumor such as melanoma, head and neck, liver or kidney cancer.

V and J are TRBV6-4 and TRBJ2-1; perhaps TRBD2 as D (7 bases). Germline V CDR1 and CDR2: MRHNA, SNTAGT. This CDR3 comprises 15 residues. V gave up 2 bases and J gave up 9 bases, with 17 bases separating them. CDR3 amino acids: CASSDGAGATGEQFF. The CDR3 DNA reads TGTGCCAGCAGTGACGGGGCGGGGGCTACAGGTGAGCAGTTCTTC.

A single count supports this clone. This chain joins TRBV7-9 and TRBJ2-7, with 8 bases aligning to TRBD1. This CDR3 comprises 16 residues. The J segment lost 5 bases and the V segment lost 4 bases, leaving 13 bases of the junction unmatched. The germline V gene encodes CDR1 SEHNR and CDR2 FQNEAQ (reference sequence). For the CDR3, the DNA is TGTGCCAGCAGCTACGGACAGGGAGGCAACCACGACGAGCAGTACGTC. It specifies CASSYGQGGNHDEQYV.

This clone came up once. This rearrangement joins TRBV6-1 to TRBJ1-2; no clear D gene. Per the germline V gene, CDR1 is MNHNS and CDR2 is SASEGT. V lost 6 bases and J 3 bases, leaving 17 bases between the germline ends. The CDR3 sequence is 15 residues long. Here the CDR3 DNA reads TGTGCCAGCAGCCCTGGGTGGGGTCCATACTATGGCTACACCTTC. Protein sequence: CASSPGWGPYYGYTF.

This clone was found once. This chain uses TRBV7-2 with TRBJ1-1, with no clear D. CDR3 length: 13 amino acids. V was shortened by 4 bases and J by 0 bases, with 6 bases between the two germline ends. In germline, CDR1 is SGHTA, CDR2 FQGNSA. The CDR3 DNA follows: TGTGCCAGCAGCTCCGGGTTGAACACTGAAGCTTTCTTT. It codes for CASSSGLNTEAFF.

V gene TRBV9 combines with J gene TRBJ2-2; the match to TRBD2 covers 7 bases. CDR3 length: 16 amino acids. The trim removed 0 bases at V and 6 bases at J, leaving 8 bases unmatched. CDR1 and CDR2 (germline): SGDLS, YYNGEE. This CDR3 reads CASSVEGRALSGELFF. CDR3 nucleotide sequence: TGTGCCAGCAGCGTAGAGGGGAGGGCCTTATCCGGGGAGCTGTTTTTT.

V usage is TRBV28 and J usage is TRBJ1-2; D is possibly TRBD1 (5 bases). Germline assignment: CDR1 MDHEN and CDR2 SYDVKM. Trimming took 7 bases from V and 2 from J, leaving 14 bases between them. This CDR3 is built from 14 residues. In nucleotides, the CDR3 is TGTGCCAGCATTTCGGTCGAGGGGAACTATGGCTACACCTTC. It codes for CASISVEGNYGYTF.

The sample holds one count of this clone. J is TRBJ2-2 and V is TRBV10-3; 7 nucleotides line up with TRBD2. Germline lookup yields CDR1 ENHRY and CDR2 SYGVKD. The CDR3 loop spans 13 amino acids. The ends lost 10 bases at V and 2 bases at J; junction bases unmatched: 4. The CDR3 bases are TGTGCCACCTGGGACTATAACACCGGGGAGCTGTTTTTT. Its protein product is CATWDYNTGELFF.

CDR3 loop: CASRSQPGQGADTQYF. The CDR3 DNA sequence: TGCGCCAGCAGGTCCCAACCGGGACAGGGGGCAGATACGCAGTATTTT. V is TRBV5-1 and J is TRBJ2-3; 11 nucleotides align to TRBD1. Germline lookup yields CDR1 SGHRS and CDR2 YFSETQ. Trimming removed 5 bases from V and 4 bases from J; junction bases left unmatched: 9. The CDR3 is 16 residues long.

The V gene is TRBV6-6, the J gene TRBJ1-4; D uncertain. With 6 bases removed from V and 4 bases from J, the gap between germline ends came to 12 bases. The V gene's germline CDR1 is MNHNY and CDR2 SVGAGI (reference sequence). The CDR3 loop spans 14 amino acids. In DNA, the CDR3 is TGTGCCAGCAGACGAGGGAGTGGTAATGAAAAACTGTTTTTT. Its protein is CASRRGSGNEKLFF.

The chain combines TRBV7-2 with TRBJ1-2; D possibly corresponds to TRBD1 (6 bases). Germline V lookup: CDR1 SGHTA, CDR2 FQGNSA. Trimming took off 4 bases at V and 6 bases at J, with 15 bases between the two ends. This CDR3 comprises 14 residues. The CDR3: CASSSHAGGNGYTF. The CDR3 DNA reads TGTGCCAGCAGCTCCCACGCGGGGGGCAATGGCTACACCTTC.

The chain uses TRBV5-1 and TRBJ2-5; TRBD2 matches 9 bases. This CDR3 has 15 residues. J lost 4 bases, V lost 4 bases, and 8 bases had no gene match. Germline V CDR1 and CDR2: SGHRS, YFSETQ. CDR3: CASSPGLAGRETQYF. The CDR3 nucleotides read TGCGCCAGCAGCCCGGGACTAGCTGGTCGAGAGACCCAGTACTTC. Full variable domain (rest looked up from reference TRBV5-1 and TRBJ2-5): KAGVTQTPRYLIKTRGQQVTLSCSPISGHRSVSWYQQTPGQGLQFLFEYFSETQRNKGNFPGRFSGRQFSNSRSEMNVSTLELGDSALYLCASSPGLAGRETQYFGPGTRLLVL.

The V call is TRBV5-5, the J call TRBJ2-7; 8 bases are a match to TRBD1. Germline values: CDR1 SGHKS, CDR2 YYEKEE (reference sequence). J gave up 9 bases and V 3 bases, and 11 bases lay outside the gene matches. This CDR3 has 14 residues. CDR3 DNA sequence: TGTGCCAGCAGCTATTCCCGGGACAGGACCCGGCAGTACGTC. Translation gives CASSYSRDRTRQYV.

This chain links TRBV7-2 with TRBJ2-3, with 8 bases that match TRBD2. V shed 1 base, J shed 0 bases, and the junction held 6 bases outside the gene matches. The CDR3 contains 17 residues. Germline V lookup: CDR1 SGHTA, CDR2 FQGNSA. The DNA of the CDR3 is TGTGCCAGCAGCTTAGAGGGAGCGGGGGCTAGCACAGATACGCAGTATTTT. This translates into CASSLEGAGASTDTQYF.

The chain joins TRBV11-2 to TRBJ2-5, with D perhaps assigned TRBD1 or TRBD2 (5 bases each). V lost 5 bases to trimming and J lost 4 bases, with 20 bases between them. There are 16 residues in the CDR3. From germline, CDR1 is SGHAT and CDR2 FQNNGV. CDR3 in amino acids: CASSPALQGRGETQYF. The CDR3 coding sequence is TGTGCCAGCAGCCCGGCCCTGCAGGGTCGGGGAGAGACCCAGTACTTC.

The rearrangement joins TRBV28 to TRBJ2-3; 12 nucleotides align to TRBD2. The CDR3 consists of 15 residues. Germline-derived CDR1 and CDR2 are MDHEN and SYDVKM. V shed 6 bases, J shed 7 bases, and the junction held 8 bases outside the gene matches. CDR3 bases: TGTGCCAGCAGCCCTCCCGGGACTAGCGGGTATACGCAGTATTTT. Translation gives CASSPPGTSGYTQYF. Full variable domain (missing parts from reference TRBV28 and TRBJ2-3): DVKVTQSSRYLVKRTGEKVFLECVQDMDHENMFWYRQDPGLGLRLIYFSYDVKMKEKGDIPEGYSVSREKKERFSLILESASTNQTSMYLCASSPPGTSGYTQYFGPGTRLTVL.

The chain couples TRBV25-1 to TRBJ1-4, with a possible D match to TRBD1 (5 bases). CDR1 and CDR2 from the germline V gene are MGHDK and SYGVNS. The V end lost 3 bases, the J end lost 5 bases, and 13 bases lay between the germline ends. The CDR3 sequence is 15 residues long. For the CDR3, the DNA is TGTGCCAGCAGTGATTCCCCACGGGGGAATGAAAAACTGTTTTTT. Translating gives CASSDSPRGNEKLFF.

The V call is TRBV1, the J call TRBJ2-6; TRBD2 reflects the table's D call only, with no check against the DNA. TRBV1 is a listed pseudogene. The CDR3 is 18 amino acids. The DNA of the CDR3 is TGCACCAGCAGCCAAGAACAGGCGGGAGGTCCCCTCACCAACGTCCTGACTTTC. This codes for CTSSQEQAGGPLTNVLTF.

This clone was detected only a few times. V and J are TRBV4-1 and TRBJ2-1, with 10 positions matching TRBD2. With 4 bases clipped from V and 2 bases from J, the junction kept 5 bases outside the gene matches. Germline loops: CDR1 MGHRA, CDR2 YSYEKL. The CDR3 covers 16 residues. CDR3 amino acids: CASSPGLAGAYNEQFF. The CDR3 DNA sequence: TGCGCCAGCAGCCCAGGCCTAGCGGGAGCCTACAATGAGCAGTTCTTC.

The chain combines TRBV19 with TRBJ1-5, with a tentative D call TRBD1 (5 bases). Germline-derived CDR1 and CDR2 are LNHDA and SQIVND (reference sequence). The V end was cut by 3 bases, the J end by 6 bases, with 15 bases between. The CDR3 sequence is 15 residues long. The CDR3, as DNA: TGTGCCAGTAGTATGAGGTTGGGGGGAGGTCAGCCCCAGCATTTT. Translating gives CASSMRLGGGQPQHF. Complete variable domain (other parts from reference TRBV19 and TRBJ1-5): DGGITQSPKYLFRKEGQNVTLSCEQNLNHDAMYWYRQDPGQGLRLIYYSQIVNDFQKGDIAEGYSVSREKKESFPLTVTSAQKNPTAFYLCASSMRLGGGQPQHFGDGTRLSIL.

The chain couples TRBV28 to TRBJ1-5, with a tentative D call TRBD1 (6 bases). The V end was cut by 2 bases, the J end by 1 base, with 9 bases between. Germline V gene lookup returns CDR1 MDHEN and CDR2 SYDVKM. CDR3 length: 15 residues. The CDR3 reads CASSLRGGSNQPQHF. The CDR3 nucleotides read TGTGCCAGCAGTTTAAGAGGGGGAAGCAATCAGCCCCAGCATTTT.

The gene calls are TRBV10-3 and TRBJ1-5; D gene uncertain. Trimming shortened V by 5 bases and J by 0 bases, and 8 bases separated the two germline ends. The CDR3 runs to 14 residues. The germline CDR1 and CDR2 sequences are ENHRY and SYGVKD. CDR3 loop: CAISKEISNQPQHF. The CDR3 DNA reads as TGTGCCATCAGTAAGGAGATTAGCAATCAGCCCCAGCATTTT.

The chain carries TRBV29-1 and TRBJ1-2; 8 bases line up with TRBD1. CDR1 and CDR2 from the germline V gene are SQVTM and ANQGSEA. The V and J ends lost 4 bases and 7 bases, in that order; junction bases with no gene match: 8. The CDR3 is 13 residues long. The chain's CDR3 is CSVARGREGGYTF. CDR3 DNA sequence: TGCAGCGTTGCCAGGGGGCGTGAGGGTGGCTACACCTTC. The full variable domain, its missing parts supplied by reference TRBV29-1 and TRBJ1-2, is SAVISQKPSRDICQRGTSLTIQCQVDSQVTMMFWYRQQPGQSLTLIATANQGSEATYESGFVIDKFPISRPNLTFSTLTVSNMSPEDSSIYLCSVARGREGGYTFGSGTRLTVV.

V gene TRBV7-9 combines with J gene TRBJ2-2; TRBD1 matches 7 bases. J was trimmed by 0 bases and V by 4 bases; bases with no gene match: 2. This CDR3 has 15 residues. CDR1 SEHNR and CDR2 FQNEAQ come from the germline V gene (reference sequence). In DNA form, the CDR3 reads TGTGCCAGCAGCTCCGGGACAGCGAACACCGGGGAGCTGTTTTTT. The encoded protein is CASSSGTANTGELFF.

The gene calls are TRBV7-6 and TRBJ1-5, with a tentative D call TRBD1 (5 bases). Germline values: CDR1 SGHVS, CDR2 FNYEAQ. V was shortened by 1 base and J by 2 bases, with 6 bases between the two germline ends. CDR3 length: 14 residues. This CDR3 reads CASSLGGRNQPQHF. DNA for the CDR3: TGTGCCAGCAGCTTAGGGGGCCGCAATCAGCCCCAGCATTTT. The variable domain in full, completed from reference TRBV7-6 and TRBJ1-5, reads GAGVSQSPRYKVTKRGQDVALRCDPISGHVSLYWYRQALGQGPEFLTYFNYEAQQDKSGLPNDRFSAERPEGSISTLTIQRTEQRDSAMYRCASSLGGRNQPQHFGDGTRLSIL.

The chain employs TRBV6-1 and TRBJ1-2; possible D gene TRBD1, 5 bases. Germline CDR1 is MNHNS and CDR2 is SASEGT. The CDR3 contains 13 residues. Between the trimmed V and J ends, which lost 8 bases and 2 bases, there was a span of 12 bases. The CDR3 DNA follows: TGTGCCAGCGGGGGAGGGGCGAACTATGGCTACACCTTC. Translating it yields CASGGGANYGYTF.

The chain couples TRBV11-1 to TRBJ2-2; 7 nucleotides align to TRBD1. Germline CDR1 reads SGHAT; CDR2 reads FQDESV (reference sequence). With V trimmed by 3 bases and J by 5 bases, 9 bases remained unmatched. This CDR3 is built from 16 residues. This CDR3 reads CASSLEGGVNTGELFF. In DNA form, the CDR3 reads TGTGCCAGCAGCTTGGAAGGGGGCGTCAATACCGGGGAGCTGTTTTTT. Using reference TRBV11-1 and TRBJ2-2 for the parts outside the CDR3, the full variable domain is EAEVAQSPRYKITEKSQAVAFWCDPISGHATLYWYRQILGQGPELLVQFQDESVVDDSQLPKDRFSAERLKGVDSTLKIQPAELGDSAMYLCASSLEGGVNTGELFFGEGSRLTVL.

The CDR3 loop is CAISEFQQGYGYTF. The CDR3 DNA sequence: TGTGCCATCAGTGAGTTCCAACAGGGGTATGGCTACACCTTC. The rearrangement uses TRBV10-3 and TRBJ1-2, with 7 bases matching TRBD1. The CDR3 is 14 amino acids. CDR1 is ENHRY, CDR2 SYGVKD, per germline. Trimming at V came to 1 base and at J to 5 bases, leaving 4 bases not matched to a gene.

The chain couples TRBV10-1 to TRBJ2-7, with 9 positions matching TRBD1. CDR1 is WNHNN and CDR2 is SYGVQD in the germline V gene (reference sequence). Losses at the gene ends were 8 bases for V and 4 bases for J; bases not matched to a gene: 9. The CDR3 consists of 14 residues. The CDR3, as DNA: TGCGCCAGCGGCCCGGGGGACAGGGCATACGAGCAGTACTTC. Translated, it gives CASGPGDRAYEQYF.

The chain has TRBV30 and TRBJ2-2; no firm D call. The V and J ends lost 5 bases and 4 bases respectively, with 5 bases between them. Germline V gene sequence: CDR1 GTSNPN, CDR2 SVGIG (reference sequence). The CDR3 is 11 amino acids. The CDR3 DNA follows: TGTGCCTGGGGCAGCACCGGGGAGCTGTTTTTT. Translation: CAWGSTGELFF.